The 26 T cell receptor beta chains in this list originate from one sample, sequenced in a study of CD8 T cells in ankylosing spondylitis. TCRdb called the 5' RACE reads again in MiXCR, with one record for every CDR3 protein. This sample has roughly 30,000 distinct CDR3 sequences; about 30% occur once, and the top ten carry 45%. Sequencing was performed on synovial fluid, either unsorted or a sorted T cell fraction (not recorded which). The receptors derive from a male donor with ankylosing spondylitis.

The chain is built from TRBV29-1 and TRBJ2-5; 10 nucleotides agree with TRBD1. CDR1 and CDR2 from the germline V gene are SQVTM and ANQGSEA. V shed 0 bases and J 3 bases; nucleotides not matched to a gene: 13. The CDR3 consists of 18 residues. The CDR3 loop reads CSVEDYFPVGTGEETQYF. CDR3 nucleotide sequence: TGCAGCGTTGAAGATTACTTCCCGGTGGGGACAGGGGAAGAGACCCAGTACTTC.

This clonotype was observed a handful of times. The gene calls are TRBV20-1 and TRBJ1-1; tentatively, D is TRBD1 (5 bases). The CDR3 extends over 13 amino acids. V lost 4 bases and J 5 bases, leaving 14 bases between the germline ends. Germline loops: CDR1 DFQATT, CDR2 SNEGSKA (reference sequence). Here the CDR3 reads CSATTPDRTEAFF. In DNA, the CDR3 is TGCAGTGCTACTACCCCCGACAGAACTGAAGCTTTCTTT.

CDR3: CASSLLAGFYNEQFF. The CDR3 DNA is TGTGCCAGCAGCTTGCTAGCGGGGTTTTACAATGAGCAGTTCTTC. The gene calls are TRBV5-6 and TRBJ2-1; 9 nucleotides align to TRBD2. The CDR3 has 15 amino acids. From germline, CDR1 is SGHDT and CDR2 YYEEEE. Trimming took 1 base from V and 4 from J; bases not matched to a gene: 3.

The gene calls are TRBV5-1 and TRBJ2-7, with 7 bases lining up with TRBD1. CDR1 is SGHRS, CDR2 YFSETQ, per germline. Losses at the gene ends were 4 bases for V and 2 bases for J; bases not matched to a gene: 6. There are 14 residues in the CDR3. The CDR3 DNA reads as TGCGCCAGCAGCATACAGGGGTCCCCCTACGAGCAGTACTTC. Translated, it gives CASSIQGSPYEQYF.

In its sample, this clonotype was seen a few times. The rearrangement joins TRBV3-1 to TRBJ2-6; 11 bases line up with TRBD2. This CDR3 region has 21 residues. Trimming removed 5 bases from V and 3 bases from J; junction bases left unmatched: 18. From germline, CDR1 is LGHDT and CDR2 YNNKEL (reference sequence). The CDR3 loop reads CASSSGSELAGAKGGANVLTF. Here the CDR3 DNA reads TGTGCCAGCAGCTCGGGGTCAGAACTAGCGGGAGCTAAGGGTGGGGCCAACGTCCTGACTTTC. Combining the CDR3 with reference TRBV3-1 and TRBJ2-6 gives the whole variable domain DTAVSQTPKYLVTQMGNDKSIKCEQNLGHDTMYWYKQDSKKFLKIMFSYNNKELIINETVPNRFSPKSPDKAHLNLHINSLELGDSAVYFCASSSGSELAGAKGGANVLTFGAGSRLTVL.

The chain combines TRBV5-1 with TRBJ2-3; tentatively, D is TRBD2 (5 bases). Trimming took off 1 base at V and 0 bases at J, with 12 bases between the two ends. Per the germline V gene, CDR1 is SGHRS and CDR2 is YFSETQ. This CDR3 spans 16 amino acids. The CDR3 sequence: CASSLWFEGSTDTQYF. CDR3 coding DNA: TGCGCCAGCAGCTTGTGGTTCGAGGGTAGCACAGATACGCAGTATTTT.

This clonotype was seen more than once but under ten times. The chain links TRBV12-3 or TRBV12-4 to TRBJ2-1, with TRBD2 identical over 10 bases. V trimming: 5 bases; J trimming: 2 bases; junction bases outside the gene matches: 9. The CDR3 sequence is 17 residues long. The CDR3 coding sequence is TGTGCCAGCAGTCCCTACGGGCTAGCGGGGGCCTACAATGAGCAGTTCTTC. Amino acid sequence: CASSPYGLAGAYNEQFF.

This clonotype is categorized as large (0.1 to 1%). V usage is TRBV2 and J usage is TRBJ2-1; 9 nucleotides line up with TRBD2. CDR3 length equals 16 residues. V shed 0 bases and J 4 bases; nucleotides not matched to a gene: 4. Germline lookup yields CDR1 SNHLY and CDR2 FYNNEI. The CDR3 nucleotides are TGTGCCAGCAGTGAAGCGGCGGGAGGGTTTTACAATGAGCAGTTCTTC. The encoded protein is CASSEAAGGFYNEQFF.

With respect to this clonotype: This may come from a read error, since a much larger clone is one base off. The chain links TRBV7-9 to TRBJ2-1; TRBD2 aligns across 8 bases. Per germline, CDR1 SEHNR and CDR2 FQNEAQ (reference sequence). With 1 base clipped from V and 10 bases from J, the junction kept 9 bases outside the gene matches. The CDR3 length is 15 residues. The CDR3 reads CASSLEGGRIYEQFF. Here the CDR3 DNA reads TGTGCCAGCAGCTTAGAAGGCGGGAGGATCTACGAGCAGTTCTTC. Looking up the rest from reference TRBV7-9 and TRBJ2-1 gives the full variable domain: DTGVSQNPRHKITKRGQNVTFRCDPISEHNRLYWYRQTLGQGPEFLTYFQNEAQLEKSRLLSDRFSAERPKGSFSTLEIQRTEQGDSAMYLCASSLEGGRIYEQFFGPGTRLTVL.

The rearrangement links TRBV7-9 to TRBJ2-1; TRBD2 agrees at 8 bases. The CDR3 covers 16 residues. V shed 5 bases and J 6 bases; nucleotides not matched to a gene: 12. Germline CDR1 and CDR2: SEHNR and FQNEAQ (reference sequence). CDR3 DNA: TGTGCCAGCAGCCCCCCGACTAGCGTCGACCCCAATGAGCAGTTCTTC. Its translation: CASSPPTSVDPNEQFF.

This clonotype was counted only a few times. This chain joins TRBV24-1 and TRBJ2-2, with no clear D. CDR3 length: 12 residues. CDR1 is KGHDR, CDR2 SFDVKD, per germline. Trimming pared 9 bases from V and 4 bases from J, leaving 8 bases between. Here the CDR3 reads CATGIFTGELFF. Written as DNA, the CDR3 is TGTGCCACCGGGATTTTCACCGGGGAGCTGTTTTTT.

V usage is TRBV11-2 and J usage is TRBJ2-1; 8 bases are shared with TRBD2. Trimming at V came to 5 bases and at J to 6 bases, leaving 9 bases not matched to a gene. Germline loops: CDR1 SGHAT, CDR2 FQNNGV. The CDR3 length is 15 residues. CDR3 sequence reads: CASSIELAGINEQFF. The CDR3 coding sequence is TGTGCCAGCAGCATTGAGCTAGCGGGTATCAATGAGCAGTTCTTC. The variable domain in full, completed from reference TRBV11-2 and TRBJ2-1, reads EAGVAQSPRYKIIEKRQSVAFWCNPISGHATLYWYQQILGQGPKLLIQFQNNGVVDDSQLPKDRFSAERLKGVDSTLKIQPAKLEDSAVYLCASSIELAGINEQFFGPGTRLTVL.

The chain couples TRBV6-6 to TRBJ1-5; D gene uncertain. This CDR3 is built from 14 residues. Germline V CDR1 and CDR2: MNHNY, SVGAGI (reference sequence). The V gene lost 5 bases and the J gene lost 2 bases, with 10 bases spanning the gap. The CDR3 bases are TGTGCCAGCAGTCCCGGGAGAGGCAATCAGCCCCAGCATTTT. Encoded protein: CASSPGRGNQPQHF.

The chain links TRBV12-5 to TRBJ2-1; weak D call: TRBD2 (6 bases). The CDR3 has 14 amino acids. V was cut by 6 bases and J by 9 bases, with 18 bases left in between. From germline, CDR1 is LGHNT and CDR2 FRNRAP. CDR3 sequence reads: CASGNSGLGGEQFF. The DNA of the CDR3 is TGTGCTAGTGGAAATAGCGGCCTGGGCGGTGAGCAGTTCTTC.

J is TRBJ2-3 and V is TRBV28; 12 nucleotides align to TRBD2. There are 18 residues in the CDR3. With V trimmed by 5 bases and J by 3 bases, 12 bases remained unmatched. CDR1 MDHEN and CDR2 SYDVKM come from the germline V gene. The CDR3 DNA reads TGTGCCAGCAGTAGACTTGGGACTAGCGGGCTGGAAACAGATACGCAGTATTTT. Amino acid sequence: CASSRLGTSGLETDTQYF.

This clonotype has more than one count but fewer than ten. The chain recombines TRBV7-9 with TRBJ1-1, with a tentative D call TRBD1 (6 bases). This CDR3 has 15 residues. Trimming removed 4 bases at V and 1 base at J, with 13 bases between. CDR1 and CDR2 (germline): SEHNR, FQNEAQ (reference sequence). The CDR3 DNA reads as TGTGCCAGCAGCTCTTTGGGGGGGGCGAACACTGAAGCTTTCTTT. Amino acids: CASSSLGGANTEAFF.

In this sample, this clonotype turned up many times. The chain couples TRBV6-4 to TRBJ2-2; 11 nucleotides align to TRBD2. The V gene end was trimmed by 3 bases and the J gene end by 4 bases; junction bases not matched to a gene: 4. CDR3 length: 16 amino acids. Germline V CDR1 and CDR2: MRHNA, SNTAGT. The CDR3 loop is CASSELAGGSTGELFF. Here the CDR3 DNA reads TGTGCCAGCAGTGAGCTAGCGGGAGGTAGCACCGGGGAGCTGTTTTTT.

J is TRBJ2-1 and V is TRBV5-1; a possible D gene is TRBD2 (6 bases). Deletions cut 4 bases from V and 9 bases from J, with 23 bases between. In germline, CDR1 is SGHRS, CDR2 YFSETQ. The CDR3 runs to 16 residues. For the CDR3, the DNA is TGCGCCAGCAGCCACAAAACCGGGACTCCGGGGAGTGAGCAGTTCTTC. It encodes CASSHKTGTPGSEQFF. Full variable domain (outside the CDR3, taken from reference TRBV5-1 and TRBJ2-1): KAGVTQTPRYLIKTRGQQVTLSCSPISGHRSVSWYQQTPGQGLQFLFEYFSETQRNKGNFPGRFSGRQFSNSRSEMNVSTLELGDSALYLCASSHKTGTPGSEQFFGPGTRLTVL.

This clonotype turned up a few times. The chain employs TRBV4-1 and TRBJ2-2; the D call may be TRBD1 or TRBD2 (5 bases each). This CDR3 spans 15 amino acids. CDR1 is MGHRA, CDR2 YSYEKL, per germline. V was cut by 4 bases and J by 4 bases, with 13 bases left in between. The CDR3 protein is CASSPNSGATGELFF. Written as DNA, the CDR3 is TGCGCCAGCAGCCCCAACTCCGGGGCCACCGGGGAGCTGTTTTTT.

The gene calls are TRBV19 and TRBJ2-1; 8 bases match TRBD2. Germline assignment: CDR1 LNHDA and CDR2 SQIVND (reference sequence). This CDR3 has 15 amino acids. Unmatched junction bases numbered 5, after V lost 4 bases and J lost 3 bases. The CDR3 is CASSRAGEDYNEQFF. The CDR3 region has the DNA TGTGCCAGTAGTAGAGCGGGAGAGGACTACAATGAGCAGTTCTTC.

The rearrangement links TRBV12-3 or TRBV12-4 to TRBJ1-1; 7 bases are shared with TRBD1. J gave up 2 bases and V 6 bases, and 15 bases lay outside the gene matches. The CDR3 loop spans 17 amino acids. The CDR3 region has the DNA TGTGCCAGCAGCAACCCCGGGACAGAACATTTAAACACTGAAGCTTTCTTT. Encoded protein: CASSNPGTEHLNTEAFF.

The chain's CDR3 is CASSFRGVPDTQYF. DNA of the CDR3: TGTGCCAGCAGCTTCAGAGGGGTTCCAGATACGCAGTATTTT. This sequence joins TRBV5-4 and TRBJ2-3, with D perhaps TRBD1 or TRBD2 (5 bases each). This CDR3 is 14 amino acids long. Germline CDR1 SGHNT, CDR2 YYREEE (reference sequence). V lost 2 bases, J lost 4 bases, and 11 bases lay in between.

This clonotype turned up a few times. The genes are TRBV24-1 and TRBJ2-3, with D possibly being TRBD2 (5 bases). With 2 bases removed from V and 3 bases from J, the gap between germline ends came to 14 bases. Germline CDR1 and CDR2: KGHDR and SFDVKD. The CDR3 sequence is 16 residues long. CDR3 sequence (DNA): TGTGCCACCAGTGATTCCATAACTAGGTTAACAGATACGCAGTATTTT. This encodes CATSDSITRLTDTQYF.

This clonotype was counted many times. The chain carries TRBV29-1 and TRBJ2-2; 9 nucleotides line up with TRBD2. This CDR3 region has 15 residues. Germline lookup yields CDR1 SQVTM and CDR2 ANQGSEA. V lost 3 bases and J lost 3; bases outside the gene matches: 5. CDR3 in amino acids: CSVEGGRADTGELFF. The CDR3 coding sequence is TGCAGCGTTGAGGGCGGGAGGGCCGACACCGGGGAGCTGTTTTTT.

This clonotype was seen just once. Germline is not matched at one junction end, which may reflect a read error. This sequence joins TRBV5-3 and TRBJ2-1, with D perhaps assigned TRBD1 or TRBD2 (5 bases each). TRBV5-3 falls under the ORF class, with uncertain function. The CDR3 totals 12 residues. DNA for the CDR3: TGTGCCAGCAGCTTGAAGGGGACTGAGCAGTTCTTC. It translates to CASSLKGTEQFF.

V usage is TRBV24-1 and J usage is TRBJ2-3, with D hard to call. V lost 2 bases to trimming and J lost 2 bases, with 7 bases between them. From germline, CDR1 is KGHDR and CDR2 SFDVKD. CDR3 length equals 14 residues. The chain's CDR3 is CATSDYEFTDTQYF. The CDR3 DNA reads TGTGCCACCAGTGATTACGAGTTCACAGATACGCAGTATTTT.